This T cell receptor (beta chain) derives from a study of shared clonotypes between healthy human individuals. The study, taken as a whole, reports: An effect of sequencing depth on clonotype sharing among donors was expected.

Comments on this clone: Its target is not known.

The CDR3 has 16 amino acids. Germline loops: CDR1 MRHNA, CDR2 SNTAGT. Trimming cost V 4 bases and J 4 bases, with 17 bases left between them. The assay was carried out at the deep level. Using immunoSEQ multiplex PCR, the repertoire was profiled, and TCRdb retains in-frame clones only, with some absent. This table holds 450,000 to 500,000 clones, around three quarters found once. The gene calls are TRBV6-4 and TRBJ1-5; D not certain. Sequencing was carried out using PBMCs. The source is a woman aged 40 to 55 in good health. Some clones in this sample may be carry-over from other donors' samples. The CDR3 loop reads CASSVIRSAGNQPQHF. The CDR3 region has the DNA TGTGCCAGCAGTGTAATTAGAAGCGCGGGAAATCAGCCCCAGCATTTT.